The 16 T cell receptor beta chains given below trace back to one sample, sequenced in a study of cytotoxic CD8 clonotypes in ibrutinib-treated CLL. Only in-frame clones appear in the TCRdb table, and some are missing; sequencing was by immunoSEQ multiplex PCR. The sample lists about 300,000 clones, 60% to 80% occurring once. Source: PBMCs, taken at disease progression, from a patient treated with ibrutinib. The receptors stem from a human donor with chronic lymphocytic leukemia.

This CDR3 reads CASSIHHPDRNEQFF. In nucleotides, the CDR3 is TGTGCCAGCAGTATCCATCACCCCGACAGGAATGAGCAGTTCTTC. V gene TRBV27 combines with J gene TRBJ2-1; D may be TRBD1 (6 bases). In germline, CDR1 is MNHEY, CDR2 SMNVEV (reference sequence). The CDR3 has 15 residues. Trimming removed 5 bases at V and 7 bases at J, with 18 bases between.

This chain uses TRBV10-3 with TRBJ1-2; D gene uncertain. The V end lost 3 bases, the J end lost 5 bases, and 10 bases lay between the germline ends. The CDR3 is made up of 13 amino acids. The V gene's germline CDR1 is ENHRY and CDR2 SYGVKD. CDR3 amino acids: CAISDDLSYGYTF. CDR3 coding DNA: TGTGCCATCAGTGATGACCTCTCTTATGGCTACACCTTC.

The chain employs TRBV27 and TRBJ2-7; D may correspond to TRBD1 or TRBD2 (5 bases each). CDR1 MNHEY and CDR2 SMNVEV come from the germline V gene (reference sequence). The CDR3 totals 14 residues. V was clipped by 2 bases and J by 1 base, with 9 bases between them. This CDR3 reads CASSLNGGSYEQYF. The CDR3 bases are TGTGCCAGCAGTTTAAATGGGGGTTCCTACGAGCAGTACTTC.

V and J are TRBV29-1 and TRBJ1-1, with unresolved D. The CDR3 contains 14 residues. Trimming cost V 0 bases and J 4 bases, with 12 bases left between them. Germline loops: CDR1 SQVTM, CDR2 ANQGSEA. The CDR3 nucleotides are TGCAGCGTTGAAGAAGACGGGGTCGGCACTGAAGCTTTCTTT. Encoded protein: CSVEEDGVGTEAFF.

The CDR3 DNA is TGCAGCGTTGGGGGAGGGCCGTCAGATACGCAGTATTTT. Translated: CSVGGGPSDTQYF. The chain joins TRBV29-1 to TRBJ2-3, with TRBD2 matching 7 bases. From germline, CDR1 is SQVTM and CDR2 ANQGSEA. The CDR3 totals 13 residues. The V and J ends lost 4 bases and 4 bases, in that order; junction bases with no gene match: 5.

The chain couples TRBV29-1 to TRBJ1-1; D gene uncertain. The germline V gene encodes CDR1 SQVTM and CDR2 ANQGSEA. The V end was cut by 7 bases, the J end by 0 bases, with 12 bases between. The CDR3 contains 13 residues. DNA of the CDR3: TGCAGCGCCCTGTGGTCCATGAACACTGAAGCTTTCTTT. Protein: CSALWSMNTEAFF.

J is TRBJ2-3 and V is TRBV5-4; the D is unclear. The CDR3 totals 13 residues. V lost 2 bases, J lost 7 bases, and 11 bases lay in between. Looked up from germline, CDR1 is SGHNT and CDR2 is YYREEE (reference sequence). CDR3 DNA: TGTGCCAGCAGCTTCGGATCTGCCCATACGCAGTATTTT. As protein: CASSFGSAHTQYF.

V usage is TRBV27 and J usage is TRBJ2-1; D perhaps matches TRBD2 (5 bases). Germline V gene data show CDR1 as MNHEY and CDR2 as SMNVEV (reference sequence). This CDR3 region has 17 residues. V dropped 7 bases and J dropped 0 bases, with 19 bases sitting between them. Written as DNA, the CDR3 is TGTGCCAGCAAGCAAACCGCCTGGGCGGGCTCCTACAATGAGCAGTTCTTC. Protein sequence: CASKQTAWAGSYNEQFF.

V usage is TRBV6-5 and J usage is TRBJ1-2; D perhaps matches TRBD1 (6 bases). This CDR3 has 14 amino acids. Trimming pared 6 bases from V and 6 bases from J, leaving 17 bases between. CDR1 MNHEY and CDR2 SVGAGI come from the germline V gene. CDR3 in amino acids: CASRTTGQPHGYTF. The CDR3 bases are TGTGCCAGCAGAACCACTGGACAGCCACATGGCTACACCTTC.

The chain uses TRBV11-1 and TRBJ2-7; possibly TRBD1 or TRBD2 for D (5 bases each). The CDR3 has 13 amino acids. Germline V gene sequence: CDR1 SGHAT, CDR2 FQDESV (reference sequence). V was pared by 5 bases and J by 3 bases, with 11 bases between. CDR3 in amino acids: CASSEGRIYEQYF. CDR3 coding DNA: TGTGCCAGCAGCGAGGGACGGATCTACGAGCAGTACTTC.

This chain uses TRBV27 with TRBJ1-2; D is ambiguous. This CDR3 has 14 amino acids. V lost 0 bases to trimming and J lost 10 bases, with 15 bases between them. The germline V gene encodes CDR1 MNHEY and CDR2 SMNVEV (reference sequence). The CDR3, as DNA: TGTGCCAGCAGTTTATCGGCCAGGTCGAGGGACTACACCTTC. Translating it yields CASSLSARSRDYTF.

This chain links TRBV20-1 with TRBJ1-1; no clear D gene. CDR3 length: 11 residues. Trimming took off 6 bases at V and 5 bases at J, with 10 bases between the two ends. Germline CDR1 is DFQATT and CDR2 is SNEGSKA (reference sequence). The CDR3: CSALGGTEAFF. CDR3 nucleotide sequence: TGCAGTGCCTTAGGTGGGACTGAAGCTTTCTTT.

The chain is built from TRBV10-3 and TRBJ1-6; D gene ambiguous. Deletions cut 6 bases from V and 0 bases from J, with 18 bases between. CDR1 and CDR2 (germline): ENHRY, SYGVKD. The CDR3 is made up of 18 amino acids. CDR3 DNA: TGTGCCATCAGCCCCCGGGAGGTCAAGAGCTCCTATAATTCACCCCTCCACTTT. Amino acid sequence: CAISPREVKSSYNSPLHF.

CDR3 region: CAREGVGSPLSSYNEQFF. For the CDR3, the DNA is TGTGCCAGGGAGGGGGTAGGATCGCCATTGTCCTCCTACAATGAGCAGTTCTTC. The rearrangement uses TRBV2 and TRBJ2-1; tentatively, D is TRBD1 or TRBD2 (6 bases each). Trimming took 9 bases from V and 0 from J, leaving 24 bases between them. CDR1 SNHLY and CDR2 FYNNEI come from the germline V gene. There are 18 residues in the CDR3.

This clone was detected only a few times. The J gene is TRBJ2-4, the V gene TRBV19, with D possibly TRBD1 on 5 matching bases. Per the germline V gene, CDR1 is LNHDA and CDR2 is SQIVND (reference sequence). This CDR3 has 15 residues. V gave up 6 bases and J gave up 7 bases, with 19 bases separating them. The CDR3 protein is CASRDTGWGLNIQYF. Written as DNA, the CDR3 is TGTGCCAGTAGGGATACAGGATGGGGCTTGAACATTCAGTACTTC.

The V call is TRBV5-1, the J call TRBJ2-5; 7 positions agree with TRBD1. This CDR3 region has 14 residues. V lost 5 bases and J lost 2; bases outside the gene matches: 6. Germline-derived CDR1 and CDR2 are SGHRS and YFSETQ. In DNA form, the CDR3 reads TGCGCCAGCAGTAGGGACAGACAACAAGAGACCCAGTACTTC. This sequence encodes CASSRDRQQETQYF.